These T cell receptor beta chains were read from a single sample in a study of metastatic and nonmetastatic thyroid tumors. MiXCR re-clonotyped the PCR reads for TCRdb. The sample carries about 92,000 clones, under 15% recorded once. Specimen: blood. The receptors originated from a female donor with papillary thyroid cancer or a benign thyroid nodule (not recorded which). Some clones in this sample may be carry-over from other donors' samples. Each CDR3 is given with its conserved first and last residue. Where a row states a size, it is once, few, many or the class of an expanded clone; other rows omit it.

CASSPYIGGAQHGNTIYF | 18 | TRBV12-3/TRBV12-4 | many | TRBJ1-3
CASSHGTASEAFF | 13 | TRBV5-1 | many | TRBJ1-1
CSARQGVFYEQYF | 13 | TRBV20-1 | many | TRBJ2-7
CASSLSPYYGYTF | 13 | TRBV7-8 | many | TRBJ1-2
CASSLTEGYTF | 11 | TRBV28 | many | TRBJ1-2
CASSQDFGGTNNEQFF | 16 | TRBV4-2 | few | TRBJ2-1
CASSGQPPTGPATDTQYF | 18 | TRBV5-1 | many | TRBJ2-3
CASSTLGAGANVLTF | 15 | TRBV6-1 | many | TRBJ2-6
CASSQDNGVLQPQHF | 15 | TRBV4-1 | NA | TRBJ1-5
CASSISSGGAETQYF | 15 | TRBV19 | few | TRBJ2-5
CSARDPYSTVQDTGELFF | 18 | TRBV20-1 | NA | TRBJ2-2
CSASPTSGGNTGELFF | 16 | TRBV20-1 | many | TRBJ2-2
CASSPRGLVNTEAFF | 15 | TRBV18 | many | TRBJ1-1
CATSAGRNTEAFF | 13 | TRBV24-1 | many | TRBJ1-1
CASSHRGLGEAFF | 13 | TRBV25-1 | many | TRBJ1-1
CAISRTGEDSYGYTF | 15 | TRBV10-3 | many | TRBJ1-2
CASSVTTTSGGLYTQYF | 17 | TRBV25-1 | NA | TRBJ2-3
CASRPRLISYNSPLHF | 16 | TRBV4-2 | many | TRBJ1-6
CASSLVRGVNEQYF | 14 | TRBV5-1 | many | TRBJ2-7
CASSDTSAGRADTQYF | 16 | TRBV10-1 | many | TRBJ2-3
CASSEDGANVLTF | 13 | TRBV2 | many | TRBJ2-6
CASIPAGGPWNEQYF | 15 | TRBV7-9 | NA | TRBJ2-7
CASSPGTGNSPLHF | 14 | TRBV2 | many | TRBJ1-6
CAISPGQGNYGYTF | 14 | TRBV10-3 | many | TRBJ1-2
CASSLTGPNTEAFF | 14 | TRBV7-3 | many | TRBJ1-1
CASSLERLAGGPVGETQYF | 19 | TRBV7-4 | many | TRBJ2-5
CASSDGGASNQPQHF | 15 | TRBV9 | many | TRBJ1-5
CASSLPGQGWDTEAFF | 16 | TRBV9 | NA | TRBJ1-1
CASSLVLWSYEQYF | 14 | TRBV12-3/TRBV12-4 | few | TRBJ2-7
CASSGSNTEAFF | 12 | TRBV9 | many | TRBJ1-1
CASSHDRGEQFF | 12 | TRBV11-3 | many | TRBJ2-1
CSAISGEVQETQYF | 14 | TRBV20-1 | many | TRBJ2-5
CASRYTGSGSGANVLTF | 17 | TRBV6-5 | many | TRBJ2-6
CASSSLLADYNEQFF | 15 | TRBV11-2 | many | TRBJ2-1
CASSQWTGLYGYTF | 14 | TRBV4-2 | many | TRBJ1-2
CASSFHSTVNTEAFF | 15 | TRBV7-2 | many | TRBJ1-1
CASSQIQTMAGEQYF | 15 | TRBV5-6 | many | TRBJ2-7
CASGKGRDQPQHF | 13 | TRBV27 | many | TRBJ1-5
CASSQLGWLEENTQYF | 16 | TRBV4-1 | NA | TRBJ2-3
CASSLRDSGSTDTIYF | 16 | TRBV5-1 | NA | TRBJ1-3
CASSLVFGRDYSYEQYF | 17 | TRBV5-1 | many | TRBJ2-7
CASRPRGLPLSGANVLTF | 18 | TRBV28 | many | TRBJ2-6